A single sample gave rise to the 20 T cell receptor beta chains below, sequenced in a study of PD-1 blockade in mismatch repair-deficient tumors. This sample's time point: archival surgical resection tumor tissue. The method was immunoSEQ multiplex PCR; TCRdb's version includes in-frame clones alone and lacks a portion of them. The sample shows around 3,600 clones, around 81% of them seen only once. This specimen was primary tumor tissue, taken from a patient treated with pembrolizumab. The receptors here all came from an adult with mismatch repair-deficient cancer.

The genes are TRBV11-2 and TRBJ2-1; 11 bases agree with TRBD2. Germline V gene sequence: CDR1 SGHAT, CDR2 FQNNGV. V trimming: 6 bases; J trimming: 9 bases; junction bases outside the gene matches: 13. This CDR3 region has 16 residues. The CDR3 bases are TGTGCCAGCAGACCAACCGGGACTAGCGGTTTTGGTGAGCAGTTCTTC. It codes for CASRPTGTSGFGEQFF.

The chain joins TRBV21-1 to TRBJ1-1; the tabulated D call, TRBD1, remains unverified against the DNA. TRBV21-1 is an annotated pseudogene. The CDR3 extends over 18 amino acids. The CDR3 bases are TGTGCCAGCAGCAAAGCGAAGGGACAGGGGCTACTATACACTGAAGCTTTCTTT. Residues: CASSKAKGQGLLYTEAFF.

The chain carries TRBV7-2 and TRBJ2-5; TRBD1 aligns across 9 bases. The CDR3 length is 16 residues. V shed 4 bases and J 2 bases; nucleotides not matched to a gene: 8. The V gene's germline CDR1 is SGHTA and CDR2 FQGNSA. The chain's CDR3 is CASSYPQGAQQETQYF. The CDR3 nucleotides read TGTGCCAGCAGCTACCCACAGGGGGCGCAGCAAGAGACCCAGTACTTC.

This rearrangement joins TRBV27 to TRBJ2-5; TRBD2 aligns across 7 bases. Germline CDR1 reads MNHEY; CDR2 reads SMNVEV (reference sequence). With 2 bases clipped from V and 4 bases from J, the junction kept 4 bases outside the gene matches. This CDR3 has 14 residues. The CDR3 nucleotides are TGTGCCAGCAGTTTAAGACTAGCTGGAGAGACCCAGTACTTC. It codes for CASSLRLAGETQYF.

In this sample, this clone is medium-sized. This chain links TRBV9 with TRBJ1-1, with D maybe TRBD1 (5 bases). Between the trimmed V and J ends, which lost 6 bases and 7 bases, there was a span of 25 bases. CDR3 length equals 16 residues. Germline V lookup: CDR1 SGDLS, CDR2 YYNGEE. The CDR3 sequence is CASTLTETHSVNEAFF. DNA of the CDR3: TGTGCCAGCACCTTGACAGAGACTCATTCCGTCAATGAAGCTTTCTTT.

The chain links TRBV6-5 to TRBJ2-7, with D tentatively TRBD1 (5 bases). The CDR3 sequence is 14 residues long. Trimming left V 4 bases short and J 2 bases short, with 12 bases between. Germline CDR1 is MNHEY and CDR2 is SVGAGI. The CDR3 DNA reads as TGTGCCAGCAGTTTTTCGACAGCCACCTACGAGCAGTACTTC. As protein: CASSFSTATYEQYF.

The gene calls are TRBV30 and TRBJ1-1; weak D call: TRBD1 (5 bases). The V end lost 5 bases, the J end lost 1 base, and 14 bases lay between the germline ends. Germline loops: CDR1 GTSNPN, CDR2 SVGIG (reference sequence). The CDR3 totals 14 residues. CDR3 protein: CAWGGMTENTEAFF. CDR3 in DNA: TGTGCCTGGGGGGGGATGACAGAGAACACTGAAGCTTTCTTT.

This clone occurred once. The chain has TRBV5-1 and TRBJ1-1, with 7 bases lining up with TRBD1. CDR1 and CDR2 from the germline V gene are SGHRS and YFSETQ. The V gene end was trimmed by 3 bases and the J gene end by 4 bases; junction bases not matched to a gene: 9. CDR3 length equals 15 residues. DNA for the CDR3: TGCGCCAGCAGCTCGGAACCCAACAGGGGCACTGAAGCTTTCTTT. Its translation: CASSSEPNRGTEAFF.

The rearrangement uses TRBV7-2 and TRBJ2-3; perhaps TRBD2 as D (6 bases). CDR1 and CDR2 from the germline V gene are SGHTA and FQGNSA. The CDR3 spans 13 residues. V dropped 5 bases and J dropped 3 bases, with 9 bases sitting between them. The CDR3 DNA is TGTGCCAGCAGCGGGGAGGCAACAGATACGCAGTATTTT. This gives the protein CASSGEATDTQYF.

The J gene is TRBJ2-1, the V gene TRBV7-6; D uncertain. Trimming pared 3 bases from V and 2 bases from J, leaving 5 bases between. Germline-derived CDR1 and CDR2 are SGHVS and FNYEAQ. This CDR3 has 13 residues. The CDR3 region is CASSFRTYNEQFF. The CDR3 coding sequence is TGTGCCAGCAGCTTCAGGACCTACAATGAGCAGTTCTTC.

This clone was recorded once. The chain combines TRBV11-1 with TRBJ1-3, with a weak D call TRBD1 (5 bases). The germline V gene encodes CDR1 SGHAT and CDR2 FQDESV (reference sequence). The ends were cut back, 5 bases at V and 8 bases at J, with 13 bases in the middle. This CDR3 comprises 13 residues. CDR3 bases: TGTGCCAGCAGCGTCCAGGGTGCGGACACCATATATTTT. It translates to CASSVQGADTIYF.

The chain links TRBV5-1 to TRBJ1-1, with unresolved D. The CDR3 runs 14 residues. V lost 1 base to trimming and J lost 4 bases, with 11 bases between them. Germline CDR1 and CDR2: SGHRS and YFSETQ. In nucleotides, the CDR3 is TGCGCCAGCAGCTTGACTGCGGGTACCACTGAAGCTTTCTTT. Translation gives CASSLTAGTTEAFF.

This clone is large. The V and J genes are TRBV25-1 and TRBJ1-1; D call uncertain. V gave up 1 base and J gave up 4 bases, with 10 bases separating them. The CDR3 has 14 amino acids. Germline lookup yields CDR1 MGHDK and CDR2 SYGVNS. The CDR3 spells CASSESTGSTEAFF. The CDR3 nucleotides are TGTGCCAGCAGTGAATCTACGGGGTCCACTGAAGCTTTCTTT.

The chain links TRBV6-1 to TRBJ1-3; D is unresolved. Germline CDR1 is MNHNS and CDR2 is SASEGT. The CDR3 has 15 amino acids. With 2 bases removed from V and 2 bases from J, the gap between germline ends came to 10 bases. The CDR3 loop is CASSEQVPAGNTIYF. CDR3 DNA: TGTGCCAGCAGTGAACAAGTTCCGGCTGGAAACACCATATATTTT.

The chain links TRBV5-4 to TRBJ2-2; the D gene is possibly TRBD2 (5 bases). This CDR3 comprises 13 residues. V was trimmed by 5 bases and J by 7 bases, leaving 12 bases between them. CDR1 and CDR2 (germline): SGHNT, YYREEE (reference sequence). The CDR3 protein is CASRPDWDGELFF. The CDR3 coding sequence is TGTGCCAGCAGGCCGGACTGGGACGGGGAGCTGTTTTTT.

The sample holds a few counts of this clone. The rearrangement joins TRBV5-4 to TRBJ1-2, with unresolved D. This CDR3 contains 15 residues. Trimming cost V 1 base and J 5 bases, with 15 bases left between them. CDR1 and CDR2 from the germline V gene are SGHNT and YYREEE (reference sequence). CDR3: CASSLSSVAGYGYTF. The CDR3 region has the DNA TGTGCCAGCAGCTTGAGTTCCGTAGCGGGATATGGCTACACCTTC.

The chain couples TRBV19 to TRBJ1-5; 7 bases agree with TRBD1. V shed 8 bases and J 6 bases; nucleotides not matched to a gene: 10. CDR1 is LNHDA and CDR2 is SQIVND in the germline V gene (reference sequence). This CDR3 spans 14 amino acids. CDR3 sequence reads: CASHPEGGVQPQHF. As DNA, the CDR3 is TGTGCCAGTCACCCGGAAGGGGGCGTTCAGCCCCAGCATTTT.

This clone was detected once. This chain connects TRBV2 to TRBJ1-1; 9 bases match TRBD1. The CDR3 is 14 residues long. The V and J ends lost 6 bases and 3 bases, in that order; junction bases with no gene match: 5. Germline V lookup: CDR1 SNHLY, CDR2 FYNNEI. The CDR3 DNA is TGTGCCAGCAGAGTGACAGGGGGGTACACTGAAGCTTTCTTT. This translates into CASRVTGGYTEAFF.

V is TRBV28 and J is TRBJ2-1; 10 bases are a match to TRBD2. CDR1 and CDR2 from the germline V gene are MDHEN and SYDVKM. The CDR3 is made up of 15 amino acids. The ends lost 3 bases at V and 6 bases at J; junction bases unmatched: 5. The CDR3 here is CASSFLAGVGNEQFF. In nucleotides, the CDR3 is TGTGCCAGCAGTTTTCTAGCGGGAGTAGGCAATGAGCAGTTCTTC.

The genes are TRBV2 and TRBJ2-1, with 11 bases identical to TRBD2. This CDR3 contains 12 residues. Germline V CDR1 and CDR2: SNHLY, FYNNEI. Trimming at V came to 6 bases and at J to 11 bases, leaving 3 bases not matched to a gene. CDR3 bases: TGTGCCAGCAGCGGACTAGCGGGTCAGCAGTTCTTC. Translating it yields CASSGLAGQQFF.